The 2 T cell receptor beta chains presented below share a single source sample, sequenced in a study of shared clonotypes between healthy human individuals. Some clones are missing from TCRdb's copy, which holds only in-frame ones; the method was immunoSEQ multiplex PCR. Seen here are 2 million to 2.5 million clones, almost 96% observed once, and the top ten hold approximately 0.13%. Sequenced sample: naive CD4+ T cells sorted from blood. Subset: CD45RA+ positively selected. Receptors originate from a man aged 18 to 30 in good health.

About this clone itself: This specimen includes other DNA sequences encoding the same CDR3. V is TRBV4-3 and J is TRBJ1-1; D is undetermined. The CDR3 sequence is 13 residues long. Between the trimmed V and J ends, which lost 0 bases and 2 bases, there was a span of 4 bases. Germline CDR1 reads LGHNA; CDR2 reads YSLEER. The CDR3 loop is CASSQDGNTEAFF. CDR3 bases: TGCGCCAGCAGCCAAGATGGAAACACTGAAGCTTTCTTT.

This clone has a single count. This specimen includes other DNA sequences encoding the same CDR3. The V gene is TRBV9, the J gene TRBJ2-2; possibly TRBD2 for D (5 bases). V dropped 1 base and J dropped 6 bases, with 7 bases sitting between them. Germline V gene lookup returns CDR1 SGDLS and CDR2 YYNGEE. The length of the CDR3 is 13 residues. The CDR3 DNA reads TGTGCCAGCAGCGTAACAGCGGCCGGGGAGCTGTTTTTT. It is translated as CASSVTAAGELFF.